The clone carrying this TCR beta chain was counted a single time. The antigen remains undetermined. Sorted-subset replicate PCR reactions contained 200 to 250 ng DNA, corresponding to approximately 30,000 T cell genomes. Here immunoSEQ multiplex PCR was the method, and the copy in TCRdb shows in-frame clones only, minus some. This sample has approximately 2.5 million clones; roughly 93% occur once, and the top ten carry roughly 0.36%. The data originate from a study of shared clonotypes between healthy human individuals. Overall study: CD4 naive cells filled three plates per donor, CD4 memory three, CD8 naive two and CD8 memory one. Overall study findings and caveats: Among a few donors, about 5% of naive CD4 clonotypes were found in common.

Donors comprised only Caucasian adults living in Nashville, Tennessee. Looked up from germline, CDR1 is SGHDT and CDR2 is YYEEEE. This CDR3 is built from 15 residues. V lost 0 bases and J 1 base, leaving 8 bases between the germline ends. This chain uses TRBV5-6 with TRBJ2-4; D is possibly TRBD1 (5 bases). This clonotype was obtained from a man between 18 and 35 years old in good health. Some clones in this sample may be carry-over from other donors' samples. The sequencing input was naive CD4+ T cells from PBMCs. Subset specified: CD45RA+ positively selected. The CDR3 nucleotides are TGTGCCAGCAGCTTGGCAGGGTCGGCCAAAAACATTCAGTACTTC. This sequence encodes CASSLAGSAKNIQYF.